The source of this T cell receptor (beta chain) is a study of blood T cell repertoires in COVID-19. Overall study context: COVID-19 samples from acute and convalescent phases originated in the United States, Italy and Spain.

Produced via immunoSEQ multiplex PCR; TCRdb's table is partial and in-frame only. The repertoire includes almost 80,000 clones, roughly 85% of them detected once, and 35% to 40% sits in the top ten. V lost 3 bases, J lost 7 bases, and 2 bases stayed unmatched. CDR1 and CDR2 (germline): SSHAT, FNYEAQ (reference sequence). The CDR3 is made up of 13 amino acids. This TCR was sampled from a woman in her 70s with acute or convalescent COVID-19. The sample taken for sequencing was peripheral blood. The chain employs TRBV7-7 and TRBJ2-1; 8 bases match TRBD1. The CDR3 reads CASSLDRVNEQFF. The CDR3 DNA is TGTGCCAGCAGCTTGGACAGGGTTAATGAGCAGTTCTTC.